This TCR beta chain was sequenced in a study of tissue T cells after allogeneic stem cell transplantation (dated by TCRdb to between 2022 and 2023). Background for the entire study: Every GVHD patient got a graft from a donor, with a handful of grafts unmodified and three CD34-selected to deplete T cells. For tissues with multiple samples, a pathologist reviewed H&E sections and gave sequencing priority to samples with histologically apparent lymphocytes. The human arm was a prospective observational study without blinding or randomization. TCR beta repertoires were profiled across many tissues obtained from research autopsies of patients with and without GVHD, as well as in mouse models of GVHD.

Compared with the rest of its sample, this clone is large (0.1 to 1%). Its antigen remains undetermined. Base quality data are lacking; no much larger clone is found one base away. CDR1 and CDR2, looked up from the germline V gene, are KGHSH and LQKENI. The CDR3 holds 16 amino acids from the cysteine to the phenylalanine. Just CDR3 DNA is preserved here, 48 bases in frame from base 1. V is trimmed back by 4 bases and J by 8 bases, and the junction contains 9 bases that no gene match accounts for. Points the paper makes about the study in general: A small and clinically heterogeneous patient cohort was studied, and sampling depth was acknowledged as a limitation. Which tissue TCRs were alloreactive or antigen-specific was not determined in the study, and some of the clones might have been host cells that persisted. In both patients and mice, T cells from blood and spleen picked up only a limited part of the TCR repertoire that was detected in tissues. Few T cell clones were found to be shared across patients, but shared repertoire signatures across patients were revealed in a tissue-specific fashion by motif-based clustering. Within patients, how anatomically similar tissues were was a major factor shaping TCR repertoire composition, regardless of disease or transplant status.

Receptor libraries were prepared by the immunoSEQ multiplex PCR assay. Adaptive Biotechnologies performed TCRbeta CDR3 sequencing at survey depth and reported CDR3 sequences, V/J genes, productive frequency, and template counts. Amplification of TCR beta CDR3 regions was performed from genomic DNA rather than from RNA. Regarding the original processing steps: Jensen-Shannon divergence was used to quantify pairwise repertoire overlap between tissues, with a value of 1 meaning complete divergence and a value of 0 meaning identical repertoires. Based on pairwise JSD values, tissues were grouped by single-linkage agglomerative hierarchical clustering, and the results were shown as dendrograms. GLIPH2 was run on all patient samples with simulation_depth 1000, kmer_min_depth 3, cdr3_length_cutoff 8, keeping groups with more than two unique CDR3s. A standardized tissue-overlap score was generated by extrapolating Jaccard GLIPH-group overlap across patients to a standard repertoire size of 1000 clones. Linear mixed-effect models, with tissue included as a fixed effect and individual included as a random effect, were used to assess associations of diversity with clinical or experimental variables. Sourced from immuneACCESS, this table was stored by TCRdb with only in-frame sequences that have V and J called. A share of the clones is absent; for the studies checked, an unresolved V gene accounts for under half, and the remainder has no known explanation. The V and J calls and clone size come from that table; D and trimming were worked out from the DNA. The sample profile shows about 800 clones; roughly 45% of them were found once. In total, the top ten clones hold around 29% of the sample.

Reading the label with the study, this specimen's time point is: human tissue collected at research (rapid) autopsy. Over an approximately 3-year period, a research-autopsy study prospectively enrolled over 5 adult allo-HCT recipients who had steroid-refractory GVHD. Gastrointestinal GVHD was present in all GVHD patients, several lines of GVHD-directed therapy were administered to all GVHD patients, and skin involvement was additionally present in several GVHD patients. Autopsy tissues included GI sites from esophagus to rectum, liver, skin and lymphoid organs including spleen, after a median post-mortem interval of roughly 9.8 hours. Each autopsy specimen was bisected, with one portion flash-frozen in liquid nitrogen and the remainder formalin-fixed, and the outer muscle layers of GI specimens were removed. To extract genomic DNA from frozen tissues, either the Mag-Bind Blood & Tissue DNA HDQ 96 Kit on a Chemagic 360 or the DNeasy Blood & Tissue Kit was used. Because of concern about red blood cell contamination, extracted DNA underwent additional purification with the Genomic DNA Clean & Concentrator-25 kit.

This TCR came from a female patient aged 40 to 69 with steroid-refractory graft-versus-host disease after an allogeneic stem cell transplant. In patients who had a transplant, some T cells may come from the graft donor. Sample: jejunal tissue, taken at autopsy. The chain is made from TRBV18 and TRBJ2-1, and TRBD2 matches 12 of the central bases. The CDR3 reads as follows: CASSLLGLAGKDEQFF. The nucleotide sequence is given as TGTGCCAGCTCACTCCTCGGACTAGCGGGAAAGGATGAGCAGTTCTTC.